The 32 T cell receptor beta chains given below trace back to one sample, sequenced in a study of cytomegalovirus exposure and HLA in healthy donors. The table came from immunoSEQ multiplex PCR; TCRdb's copy has only in-frame clones and leaves some out. Of hundreds of thousands of clones detected, more than 75% appear once; the ten largest clones hold more than 1.5%. Sequenced material: PBMCs. The receptor source for this set is a young woman in good health and CMV-seropositive.

This chain links TRBV6-6 with TRBJ1-1; D gene ambiguous. This CDR3 contains 16 residues. Looked up from germline, CDR1 is MNHNY and CDR2 is SVGAGI (reference sequence). Trimming removed 6 bases from V and 1 base from J, with 18 bases in between. This CDR3 is CASSSLLPYQNTEAFF. The CDR3 DNA reads as TGTGCCAGCAGCTCCCTACTCCCATACCAGAACACTGAAGCTTTCTTT.

The chain combines TRBV14 with TRBJ2-3; D not certain. The V gene lost 1 base and the J gene lost 3 bases, with 5 bases spanning the gap. The CDR3 contains 13 residues. CDR1 is SGHDN, CDR2 FVKESK, per germline. CDR3 amino acids: CASSQVSTDTQYF. In DNA form, the CDR3 reads TGTGCCAGCAGCCAAGTTTCAACAGATACGCAGTATTTT.

The CDR3 DNA is TGTGCCAGCAGTCCTCTGATTAGCGGGAGGGCGGGCGAGCAGTACTTC. Residues: CASSPLISGRAGEQYF. V and J are TRBV27 and TRBJ2-7; TRBD2 aligns across 11 bases. J gave up 6 bases and V 5 bases, and 12 bases lay outside the gene matches. Germline CDR1 and CDR2: MNHEY and SMNVEV (reference sequence). The CDR3 length is 16 residues.

CDR3 region: CASSRRQGRSGEKLFF. CDR3 DNA: TGTGCCAGCAGTCGACGACAGGGGCGTAGTGGTGAAAAACTGTTTTTT. This rearrangement joins TRBV5-6 to TRBJ1-4, with TRBD1 identical over 8 bases. V lost 5 bases, J lost 7 bases, and 13 bases stayed unmatched. CDR3 length: 16 residues. Germline values: CDR1 SGHDT, CDR2 YYEEEE.

The chain is built from TRBV4-2 and TRBJ2-7; tentative D call: TRBD2 (6 bases). V lost 4 bases to trimming and J lost 11 bases, with 18 bases between them. Germline V gene data show CDR1 as LGHNA and CDR2 as YNFKEQ. The CDR3 runs to 13 residues. The CDR3 DNA follows: TGTGCCAGCAGCCTCGGAGGGCCCGAGGTGGAGTACTTC. It encodes CASSLGGPEVEYF.

J is TRBJ2-3 and V is TRBV4-1, with a possible D match to TRBD2 (6 bases). The V end lost 2 bases, the J end lost 5 bases, and 8 bases lay between the germline ends. CDR1 MGHRA and CDR2 YSYEKL come from the germline V gene. The CDR3 is made up of 13 amino acids. Here the CDR3 reads CASSQTEGDTQYF. The CDR3 DNA reads TGCGCCAGCAGCCAAACGGAGGGAGATACGCAGTATTTT.

This clone showed up just a few times. This chain uses TRBV7-2 with TRBJ2-7; D ambiguous. The V end lost 5 bases, the J end lost 1 base, and 3 bases lay between the germline ends. Per germline, CDR1 SGHTA and CDR2 FQGNSA. The CDR3 is made up of 11 amino acids. DNA of the CDR3: TGTGCCAGCAGCCCATCCTACGAGCAGTACTTC. This gives the protein CASSPSYEQYF.

The chain is built from TRBV11-3 and TRBJ2-1, with 16 bases matching TRBD2. The germline V gene has CDR1 SGHNT and CDR2 YENEEA. This CDR3 is built from 16 residues. V lost 4 bases and J lost 6; bases outside the gene matches: 3. Here the CDR3 DNA reads TGTGCCAGCAGCTGGGGACTAGCGGGAGGGTTCAATGAGCAGTTCTTC. Protein product: CASSWGLAGGFNEQFF.

This chain connects TRBV30 to TRBJ2-1, with D unclear. This CDR3 spans 12 amino acids. V was pared by 3 bases and J by 9 bases, with 12 bases between. The germline V gene encodes CDR1 GTSNPN and CDR2 SVGIG (reference sequence). CDR3 amino acids: CAWRAGSGEQFF. The DNA of the CDR3 is TGTGCCTGGAGGGCCGGGTCTGGTGAGCAGTTCTTC.

This chain connects TRBV23-1 to TRBJ1-2, with TRBD1 as a possible D gene (5 bases). TRBV23-1 counts as an open reading frame of uncertain function. The V and J ends lost 4 bases and 3 bases respectively, with 18 bases between them. The CDR3 consists of 16 residues. For the CDR3, the DNA is TGCGCCAGCAGTCGATCCAGGGATTCTTTTGACTATGGCTACACCTTC. Translated, it gives CASSRSRDSFDYGYTF.

The rearrangement links TRBV5-1 to TRBJ2-3; the D is unclear. V was trimmed by 0 bases and J by 4 bases, leaving 9 bases between them. This CDR3 is built from 14 residues. CDR1 is SGHRS, CDR2 YFSETQ, per germline. The CDR3 nucleotides are TGCGCCAGCAGCTTGGAGATACTGGCAGATACGCAGTATTTT. This encodes CASSLEILADTQYF.

The chain employs TRBV29-1 and TRBJ1-4; D might be TRBD1 (5 bases). Trimming pared 6 bases from V and 3 bases from J, leaving 11 bases between. The CDR3 consists of 13 residues. Germline CDR1 reads SQVTM; CDR2 reads ANQGSEA. This CDR3 reads CSVGEGSNEKLFF. The CDR3 coding sequence is TGCAGCGTGGGGGAGGGATCTAATGAAAAACTGTTTTTT.

The chain carries TRBV27 and TRBJ2-2; D unresolved. This CDR3 contains 16 residues. Germline CDR1 is MNHEY and CDR2 is SMNVEV (reference sequence). Trimming removed 2 bases at V and 4 bases at J, with 14 bases between. DNA for the CDR3: TGTGCCAGCAGTTTAGGTGGGTGGGCCAGCACCGGGGAGCTGTTTTTT. Its protein is CASSLGGWASTGELFF.

As for this clone: This specimen includes other DNA sequences encoding the same CDR3. This chain connects TRBV5-1 to TRBJ2-1; TRBD1 matches at 7 bases. Germline V gene lookup returns CDR1 SGHRS and CDR2 YFSETQ. This CDR3 comprises 14 residues. Trimming took 3 bases from V and 4 from J; bases not matched to a gene: 4. CDR3 sequence reads: CASSSSGGYNEQFF. Written as DNA, the CDR3 is TGCGCCAGCAGCTCGTCAGGGGGTTACAATGAGCAGTTCTTC. Full variable domain (missing parts from reference TRBV5-1 and TRBJ2-1): KAGVTQTPRYLIKTRGQQVTLSCSPISGHRSVSWYQQTPGQGLQFLFEYFSETQRNKGNFPGRFSGRQFSNSRSEMNVSTLELGDSALYLCASSSSGGYNEQFFGPGTRLTVL.

This clone was counted once. The rearrangement links TRBV5-6 to TRBJ2-3; no clear D gene. Trimming cost V 0 bases and J 3 bases, with 8 bases left between them. From germline, CDR1 is SGHDT and CDR2 YYEEEE. CDR3 length: 14 residues. The CDR3 spells CASSLGGLTDTQYF. The DNA of the CDR3 is TGTGCCAGCAGCTTGGGAGGTCTGACAGATACGCAGTATTTT. Combining the CDR3 with reference TRBV5-6 and TRBJ2-3 gives the whole variable domain DAGVTQSPTHLIKTRGQQVTLRCSPKSGHDTVSWYQQALGQGPQFIFQYYEEEERQRGNFPDRFSGHQFPNYSSELNVNALLLGDSALYLCASSLGGLTDTQYFGPGTRLTVL.

J is TRBJ2-7 and V is TRBV5-4, with a possible D match to TRBD1 (6 bases). The germline V gene encodes CDR1 SGHNT and CDR2 YYREEE (reference sequence). The CDR3 is made up of 14 amino acids. V shed 1 base and J shed 7 bases, with 15 bases lying between them. CDR3 sequence: CASSLSTGLGEQYF. CDR3 in DNA: TGTGCCAGCAGCTTGAGTACAGGGTTGGGAGAGCAGTACTTC.

J is TRBJ2-5 and V is TRBV5-1, with 7 positions matching TRBD2. CDR3 length: 15 amino acids. Germline values: CDR1 SGHRS, CDR2 YFSETQ. V shed 0 bases and J 4 bases; nucleotides not matched to a gene: 6. CDR3 coding DNA: TGCGCCAGCAGCTTGGGCGGGAGCAGCATAGAGACCCAGTACTTC. Amino acid sequence: CASSLGGSSIETQYF.

This rearrangement joins TRBV28 to TRBJ1-1; a weak D match, TRBD1 (5 bases). The CDR3 loop spans 12 amino acids. The V gene's germline CDR1 is MDHEN and CDR2 SYDVKM. Trimming pared 6 bases from V and 11 bases from J, leaving 16 bases between. DNA for the CDR3: TGTGCCAGCAGGACAGTCGTCGGCACCGCTTTCTTT. As protein: CASRTVVGTAFF.

The chain combines TRBV7-9 with TRBJ1-5; TRBD1 matches at 7 bases. The germline V gene encodes CDR1 SEHNR and CDR2 FQNEAQ (reference sequence). The V segment lost 6 bases and the J segment 6 bases; nucleotides outside the gene matches: 5. The CDR3 totals 13 residues. The CDR3 bases are TGTGCCAGCAGTGCCCAGGGGGGTCAGCCCCAGCATTTT. This encodes CASSAQGGQPQHF.

V usage is TRBV9 and J usage is TRBJ1-2, with TRBD1 matching over 9 bases. CDR1 SGDLS and CDR2 YYNGEE come from the germline V gene. CDR3 length equals 18 residues. Losses at the gene ends were 0 bases for V and 4 bases for J; bases not matched to a gene: 13. The CDR3 DNA reads TGTGCCAGCAGCGTAGATATTACAGGGGGCGCTCTCAGCTATGGCTACACCTTC. Translation gives CASSVDITGGALSYGYTF.

This chain joins TRBV28 and TRBJ1-5; weak D call: TRBD1 (6 bases). CDR3 length: 19 amino acids. Germline CDR1 MDHEN, CDR2 SYDVKM. V gave up 6 bases and J gave up 5 bases, with 29 bases separating them. The CDR3 spells CASRPNWGTRGKNHQPQHF. CDR3 coding DNA: TGTGCCAGCAGACCGAACTGGGGTACCAGGGGCAAGAACCATCAGCCCCAGCATTTT.

V usage is TRBV7-8 and J usage is TRBJ2-5, with 7 positions matching TRBD1. CDR3 length: 14 residues. V shed 1 base, J shed 4 bases, and the junction held 3 bases outside the gene matches. CDR1 is SGHVS and CDR2 is FQNEAQ in the germline V gene. Here the CDR3 reads CASSLGAGGETQYF. The CDR3 DNA is TGTGCCAGCAGCTTAGGTGCAGGGGGAGAGACCCAGTACTTC. The full variable domain, in which reference TRBV7-8 and TRBJ2-5 provide the parts outside the CDR3, is GAGVSQSPRYKVAKRGQDVALRCDPISGHVSLFWYQQALGQGPEFLTYFQNEAQLDKSGLPSDRFFAERPEGSVSTLKIQRTQQEDSAVYLCASSLGAGGETQYFGPGTRLLVL.

The V and J genes are TRBV28 and TRBJ2-7, with a tentative D call TRBD1 (6 bases). Germline V gene lookup returns CDR1 MDHEN and CDR2 SYDVKM. V gave up 2 bases and J gave up 3 bases, with 14 bases separating them. The CDR3 is 15 amino acids. Here the CDR3 DNA reads TGTGCCAGCAGTTTACTTGCAGGGGCCGACTACGAGCAGTACTTC. Protein sequence: CASSLLAGADYEQYF.

The chain has TRBV28 and TRBJ2-5; TRBD2 matches 7 bases. The V and J ends lost 6 bases and 4 bases, in that order; junction bases with no gene match: 8. The CDR3 length is 14 residues. The V gene's germline CDR1 is MDHEN and CDR2 SYDVKM. CDR3 loop: CASSEAGRRETQYF. The CDR3 nucleotides are TGTGCCAGCAGCGAAGCGGGACGTAGAGAGACCCAGTACTTC.

J is TRBJ2-7 and V is TRBV7-2, with TRBD1 matching 10 bases. V was pared by 5 bases and J by 3 bases, with 7 bases of the junction left unmatched. The CDR3 covers 15 residues. CDR1 and CDR2 (germline): SGHTA, FQGNSA. The CDR3 protein is CASSHRTGGVYEQYF. The CDR3 nucleotides are TGTGCCAGCAGCCATCGGACAGGGGGGGTCTACGAGCAGTACTTC.

The chain couples TRBV10-2 to TRBJ2-7; 7 bases are a match to TRBD2. V gave up 3 bases and J gave up 2 bases; unmatched junction bases: 4. The CDR3 extends over 14 amino acids. Germline loops: CDR1 WSHSY, CDR2 SAAADI. The CDR3 here is CASSELAKTYEQYF. CDR3 DNA sequence: TGCGCCAGCAGTGAACTAGCGAAAACCTACGAGCAGTACTTC.

This sequence joins TRBV10-1 and TRBJ2-2; the match to TRBD2 covers 9 bases. CDR3 length: 16 residues. The V gene's germline CDR1 is WNHNN and CDR2 SYGVQD (reference sequence). The junction had 6 bases not matched to a gene; V was cut back by 6 bases and J by 1 base. The CDR3 coding sequence is TGCGCCAGCAGCCGTAGTAGCGGGGGGAACACCGGGGAGCTGTTTTTT. It is translated as CASSRSSGGNTGELFF.

The chain joins TRBV2 to TRBJ2-7; 9 nucleotides agree with TRBD2. CDR1 SNHLY and CDR2 FYNNEI come from the germline V gene. V gave up 5 bases and J gave up 2 bases; unmatched junction bases: 7. The CDR3 totals 15 residues. In nucleotides, the CDR3 is TGTGCCAGCAGTTTTCGACTAGCGGTGACCTACGAGCAGTACTTC. Translation: CASSFRLAVTYEQYF.

The gene calls are TRBV6-5 and TRBJ2-7; 12 positions agree with TRBD2. This CDR3 is built from 16 residues. Germline-derived CDR1 and CDR2 are MNHEY and SVGAGI. V was clipped by 6 bases and J by 6 bases; unmatched bases: 12. Here the CDR3 reads CASRYEPTSGSAEQYF. For the CDR3, the DNA is TGTGCCAGCAGGTACGAACCGACTAGCGGGAGCGCCGAGCAGTACTTC.

This sequence joins TRBV28 and TRBJ1-5, with 7 positions matching TRBD1. CDR1 MDHEN and CDR2 SYDVKM come from the germline V gene. V was clipped by 10 bases and J by 4 bases; unmatched bases: 4. The CDR3 covers 12 residues. The CDR3 region has the DNA TGTGCCATACAGGGGTCGAATCAGCCCCAGCATTTT. The encoded protein is CAIQGSNQPQHF.

The J gene is TRBJ2-1, the V gene TRBV28; D is perhaps TRBD2 (7 bases). CDR3 size: 16 residues. CDR1 and CDR2 from the germline V gene are MDHEN and SYDVKM. Trimming removed 4 bases from V and 3 bases from J, with 16 bases in between. As DNA, the CDR3 is TGTGCCAGCAGTTGGGGGAGGGGGATCAGCTACAATGAGCAGTTCTTC. This encodes CASSWGRGISYNEQFF.

The rearrangement links TRBV28 to TRBJ2-7, with 11 bases matching TRBD2. The J segment lost 2 bases and the V segment lost 2 bases, leaving 14 bases of the junction unmatched. The germline gives CDR1 MDHEN, CDR2 SYDVKM. The CDR3 contains 19 residues. In DNA form, the CDR3 reads TGTGCCAGCAGTTTAAGCGGGGCGGGACTAGCGGACTTTCCCTACGAGCAGTACTTC. The encoded protein is CASSLSGAGLADFPYEQYF.